This is a list of T cell receptor beta chains from one sample in a study of CD8+CD57+ T cells in acquired aplastic anemia. TCRdb re-derived calls from the reads in MiXCR, one entry per CDR3 protein. Of 150,000 or so distinct CDR3 sequences in the sample, 47% are singletons; the top ten hold about 2.8%. The sequenced material came from sorted CD4+, CD8+, or CD8+CD57+ T cells (not recorded which) from PBMCs. These receptors were obtained from a human donor with aplastic anemia. CDR3s include the opening cysteine and the closing phenylalanine or tryptophan. A D gene is named only where the DNA matches it firmly. Some rows mark clone size as missing; the rest say once, few, many or name a class of expanded clone.

V gene	J gene	D gene	clone size	CDR3 DNA	CDR3 protein
TRBV12-3/TRBV12-4	TRBJ2-7	TRBD2	NA	TGTGCCAGCAGTGTCCAACTAGCGGGACCCTACGAGCAGTACTTC	CASSVQLAGPYEQYF
TRBV28	TRBJ2-7	NA	NA	TGTGCCAGCAGCCCTCCCAGAGGGTCCCTCCGCTTC	CASSPPRGSLRF
TRBV9	TRBJ2-1	TRBD2	NA	TGTGCCAGCAGCGTCCAACTAGCGAGCTACAATGAGCAGTTCTTC	CASSVQLASYNEQFF
TRBV15	TRBJ2-3	TRBD1	few	TGTGCCACCAGCAGAGGGGACAGGGGGTTCACAGATACGCAGTATTTT	CATSRGDRGFTDTQYF
TRBV24-1	TRBJ2-1	TRBD2	many	TGTGCCACCACAATCCCGGGACTAGCGGGAGATAGGTCCTACAATGAGCAGTTCTTC	CATTIPGLAGDRSYNEQFF
TRBV6-1	TRBJ1-4	NA	many	TGTGCCAGCAGTGAAGGGAGTGAAAAACTGTTTTTT	CASSEGSEKLFF
TRBV7-9	TRBJ2-7	NA	NA	TGTGCCAGCAGCTCCCTTTTAGTCTACGAGCAGTACTTC	CASSSLLVYEQYF
TRBV20-1	TRBJ1-6	TRBD1	many	TGCAGTGCTAGAAAGGACAGGACGAATTCACCCCTCCACTTT	CSARKDRTNSPLHF
TRBV9	TRBJ2-7	NA	NA	TGTGCCAGCAGTGAGGGGACTCTCGAGCAGTACTTC	CASSEGTLEQYF
TRBV20-1	TRBJ2-5	TRBD2	many	TGCAGTGCTAAACTTAGCGGGGGGGAGACCCAGTACTTC	CSAKLSGGETQYF
TRBV9	TRBJ2-7	NA	many	TGTGCCAGCAGCCCTGGGTTGAGTGGATACGAGCAGTACTTC	CASSPGLSGYEQYF
TRBV12-3/TRBV12-4	TRBJ1-5	NA	many	TGTGCCAGCAGTCCCCCGGGACACAATCAGCCCCAGCATTTT	CASSPPGHNQPQHF
TRBV11-2	TRBJ1-1	NA	many	TGTGCCAGCAGCCGAAAGCCGCCCTCAGAGAACACTGAAGCTTTCTTT	CASSRKPPSENTEAFF
TRBV7-2	TRBJ1-6	TRBD1	NA	TGTGCCAGCAGCTCAAACAGGGGTAGTGGTTCACCCCTCCACTTT	CASSSNRGSGSPLHF
TRBV29-1	TRBJ2-1	NA	NA	TGCAGCTTGCTGGGCTTAAACAATGAGCAGTTCTTC	CSLLGLNNEQFF